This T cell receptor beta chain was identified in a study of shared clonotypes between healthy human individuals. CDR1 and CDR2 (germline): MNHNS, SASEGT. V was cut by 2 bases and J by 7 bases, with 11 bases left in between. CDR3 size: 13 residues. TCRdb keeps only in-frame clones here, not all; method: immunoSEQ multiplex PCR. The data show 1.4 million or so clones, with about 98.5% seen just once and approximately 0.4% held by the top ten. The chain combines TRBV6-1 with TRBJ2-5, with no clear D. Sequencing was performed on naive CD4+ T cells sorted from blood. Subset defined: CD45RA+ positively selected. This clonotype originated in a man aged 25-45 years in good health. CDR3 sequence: CASSENGPGTQYF. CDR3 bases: TGTGCCAGCAGTGAAAACGGTCCAGGGACCCAGTACTTC.